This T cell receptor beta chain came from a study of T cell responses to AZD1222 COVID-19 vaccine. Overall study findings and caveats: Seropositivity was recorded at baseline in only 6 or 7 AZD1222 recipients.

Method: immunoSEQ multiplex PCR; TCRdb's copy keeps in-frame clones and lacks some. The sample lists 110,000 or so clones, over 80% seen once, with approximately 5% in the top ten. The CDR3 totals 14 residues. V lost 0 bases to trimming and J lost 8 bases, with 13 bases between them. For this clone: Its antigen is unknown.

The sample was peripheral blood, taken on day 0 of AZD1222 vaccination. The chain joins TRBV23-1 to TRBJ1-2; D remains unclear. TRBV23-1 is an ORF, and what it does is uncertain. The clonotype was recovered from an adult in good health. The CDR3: CASSQSIRFIGYTF. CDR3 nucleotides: TGCGCCAGCAGTCAATCGATCAGGTTCATAGGCTACACCTTC.